This passage covers 4 T cell receptor beta chains from one sample sequenced in a study of CD8 T cells in Susac syndrome. An input of 0.5 to 1 ug of RNA was subjected to reverse transcription using random hexamers. A single record per CDR3 protein comes from TCRdb applying MiXCR to the immunoSEQ multiplex PCR reads. The table lists some 130,000 distinct CDR3 sequences, 90% to 95% of them singletons. The sample consisted of CD4+ T cells from PBMCs. All receptors come from a human donor in good health.

V is TRBV27 and J is TRBJ2-7; D perhaps matches TRBD2 (6 bases). There are 17 residues in the CDR3. The V and J ends lost 4 bases and 0 bases respectively, with 19 bases between them. CDR1 and CDR2 (germline): MNHEY, SMNVEV (reference sequence). In DNA, the CDR3 is TGTGCCAGCAGTTCTATTCTGTTCGGGAGTAGCTCCTACGAGCAGTACTTC. It translates to CASSSILFGSSSYEQYF.

CDR3: CASSLYRSSGANVLTF. CDR3 DNA sequence: TGTGCCAGCAGCTTATACCGTAGCTCTGGGGCCAACGTCCTGACTTTC. This chain links TRBV7-9 with TRBJ2-6; no clear D. CDR1 SEHNR and CDR2 FQNEAQ come from the germline V gene (reference sequence). V lost 2 bases, J lost 0 bases, and 8 bases lay in between. CDR3 length: 16 residues.

A few counts support this clonotype. This chain links TRBV15 with TRBJ2-7; possible D gene TRBD2, 5 bases. This CDR3 region has 13 residues. The V gene lost 1 base and the J gene lost 5 bases, with 9 bases spanning the gap. Germline-derived CDR1 and CDR2 are LNHNV and YYDKDF (reference sequence). The CDR3 DNA reads TGTGCCACCAGCAGAGTAACTAGGGACGAGCAGTACTTC. Translated: CATSRVTRDEQYF.

This rearrangement joins TRBV18 to TRBJ1-1; D gene unclear. V was pared by 2 bases and J by 1 base, with 8 bases between. Germline V lookup: CDR1 KGHSH, CDR2 LQKENI. The CDR3 extends over 14 amino acids. The chain's CDR3 is CASSPIPPNTEAFF. CDR3 coding DNA: TGTGCCAGCTCACCAATACCTCCGAACACTGAAGCTTTCTTT.